A selection of T cell receptor beta chains follows, all from one sample in a study of shared clonotypes between healthy human individuals. Only in-frame clones appear in the TCRdb table, and some are missing; sequencing was by immunoSEQ multiplex PCR. The sample has millions of clones, more than 80% seen once. Input material: naive CD4+ T cells from PBMCs. These receptors were taken from a man in his late teens or twenties in good health. Some clones in this sample may be carry-over from other donors' samples. CDR3s leave out the opening cysteine and the closing phenylalanine or tryptophan. The order of the fields is V gene, J gene, CDR3 protein.

V: TRBV7-2; J: TRBJ1-1; CDR3: ASSLSRGNTEAF
V: TRBV7-2; J: TRBJ2-3; CDR3: ASSLSGAETDTQY
V: TRBV10-3; J: TRBJ2-3; CDR3: AIRPSSRDSDSDTQY
V: TRBV5-1; J: TRBJ2-7; CDR3: ASSLGTANSYEQY
V: TRBV28; J: TRBJ2-7; CDR3: ASSLPGTGGHEQY
V: TRBV28; J: TRBJ2-3; CDR3: ASSLPLPKGTQY
V: TRBV4-1; J: TRBJ1-1; CDR3: ASSQDWGRMNTEAF
V: TRBV6-6; J: TRBJ1-1; CDR3: ASSYEGVGAF
V: TRBV6-1; J: TRBJ2-5; CDR3: ASSEDRIQETQY
V: TRBV10-3; J: TRBJ2-1; CDR3: AIGIGDNEQF
V: TRBV4-1; J: TRBJ2-5; CDR3: ASSTQVLETQY
V: TRBV5-1; J: TRBJ2-1; CDR3: ASSPASWGPQEQF
V: TRBV18; J: TRBJ2-7; CDR3: ASSPPQLAEQY
V: TRBV19; J: TRBJ2-1; CDR3: ASSYDRGTYNEQF
V: TRBV7-9; J: -; CDR3: ASSLSGTGVHEQY
V: TRBV5-1; J: TRBJ1-2; CDR3: ASSLETGNYGYT
V: TRBV6-5; J: TRBJ2-7; CDR3: ASTTTGTGSYEQY
V: TRBV2; J: TRBJ2-1; CDR3: ASTRDSHNEQF
V: TRBV10-2; J: TRBJ2-5; CDR3: ASTQTGRWETQY
V: TRBV4-3; J: TRBJ1-1; CDR3: ASSRDSGGNTEAF
V: TRBV5-4; J: TRBJ2-3; CDR3: ASSLVSPSTDTQY
V: TRBV7-2; J: TRBJ2-7; CDR3: ASSLVPTLGEQY
V: TRBV7-8; J: TRBJ2-5; CDR3: ASSRQGAGTSGQETQY
V: TRBV27; J: TRBJ2-1; CDR3: ASSLLDTSYNEQF
V: TRBV25-1; J: TRBJ1-2; CDR3: ASSESGRGIYGYT
V: TRBV6-1; J: TRBJ1-5; CDR3: ASSDGGVQPQH
V: TRBV2; J: TRBJ2-7; CDR3: ASIGRAGGAYEQY
V: TRBV7-8; J: TRBJ1-2; CDR3: ASSRLEGQGSLYGYT
V: TRBV5-1; J: TRBJ1-1; CDR3: ASSIRQDTEAF
V: TRBV27; J: TRBJ2-7; CDR3: ASSETGLAGPLTYEQY
V: TRBV29-1; J: TRBJ2-5; CDR3: SVGAPQETQY
V: TRBV7-3; J: TRBJ2-1; CDR3: ASSGMQGSYNEQF
V: TRBV5-1; J: TRBJ2-3; CDR3: ASSLEFGDTQY
V: TRBV4-3; J: TRBJ2-1; CDR3: ASSHDRTGSYNEQF
V: TRBV5-1; J: TRBJ2-2; CDR3: ASNKGAINTGELF
V: TRBV19; J: TRBJ1-5; CDR3: ASSIGRVSGQPQH
V: TRBV29-1; J: TRBJ2-1; CDR3: SVDREYNEQF
V: TRBV2; J: TRBJ2-3; CDR3: ASSEGRAPTDTQY
V: TRBV29-1; J: TRBJ2-7; CDR3: SVGRLARSYEQY
V: TRBV16; J: TRBJ1-3; CDR3: ASSQQDSRVGNTIY
V: TRBV28; J: TRBJ2-2; CDR3: ASGEDSLGTGELF
V: TRBV4-1; J: TRBJ1-4; CDR3: ASSYRDTNEKLF
V: TRBV6-1; J: TRBJ1-4; CDR3: ASVPGATNEKLF
V: TRBV15; J: TRBJ1-1; CDR3: ATSRDPMNTEAF
V: TRBV6-5; J: TRBJ1-2; CDR3: ASSYSGRDGYT
V: TRBV6-6; J: TRBJ2-3; CDR3: ASSYPAGPTDTQY
V: TRBV6-1; J: TRBJ2-5; CDR3: ASRLTRGAAETQY
V: TRBV7-9; J: TRBJ2-2; CDR3: ASSSQFVWRESPGGELF
V: TRBV5-4; J: TRBJ2-1; CDR3: ASSLTSGSYNEQF